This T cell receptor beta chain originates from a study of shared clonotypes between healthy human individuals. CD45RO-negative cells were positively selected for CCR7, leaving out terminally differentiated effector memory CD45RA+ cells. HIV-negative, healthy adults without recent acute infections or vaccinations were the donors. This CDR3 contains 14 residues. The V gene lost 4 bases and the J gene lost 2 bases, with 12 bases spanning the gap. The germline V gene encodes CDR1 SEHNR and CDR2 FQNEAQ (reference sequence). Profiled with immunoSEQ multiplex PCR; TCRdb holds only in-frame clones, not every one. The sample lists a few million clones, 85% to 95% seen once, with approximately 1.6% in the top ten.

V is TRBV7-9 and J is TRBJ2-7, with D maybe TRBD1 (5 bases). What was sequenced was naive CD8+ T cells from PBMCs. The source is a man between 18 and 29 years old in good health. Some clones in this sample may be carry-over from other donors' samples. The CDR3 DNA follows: TGTGCCAGCAGCTCCGCAGGGCTAACCTACGAGCAGTACTTC. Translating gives CASSSAGLTYEQYF.